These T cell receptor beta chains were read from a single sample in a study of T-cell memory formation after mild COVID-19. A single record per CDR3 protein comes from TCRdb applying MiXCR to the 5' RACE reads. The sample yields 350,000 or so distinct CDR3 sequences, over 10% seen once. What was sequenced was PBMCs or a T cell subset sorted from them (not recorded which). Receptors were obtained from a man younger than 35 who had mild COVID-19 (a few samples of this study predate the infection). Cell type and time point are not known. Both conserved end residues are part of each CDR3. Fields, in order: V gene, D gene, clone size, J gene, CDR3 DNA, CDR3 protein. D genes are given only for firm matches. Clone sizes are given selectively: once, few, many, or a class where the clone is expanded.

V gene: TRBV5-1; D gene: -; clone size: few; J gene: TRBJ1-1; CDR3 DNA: TGCGCCAGCAGCTTGGCCTCAGGGCGGTGGACTGAAGCTTTCTTT; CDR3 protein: CASSLASGRWTEAFF
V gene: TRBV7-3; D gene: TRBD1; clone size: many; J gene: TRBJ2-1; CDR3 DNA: TGTGCCAGCAGCTTAAACAGGGGCTCCTACAATGAGCAGTTCTTC; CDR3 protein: CASSLNRGSYNEQFF
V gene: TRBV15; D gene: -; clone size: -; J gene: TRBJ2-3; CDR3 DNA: TGTGCCACCAGCGGGCGGATCTTGGATACGCAGTATTTT; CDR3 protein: CATSGRILDTQYF
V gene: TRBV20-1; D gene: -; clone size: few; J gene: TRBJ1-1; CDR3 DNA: TGCAGTGCTAGAGCGGGGGGACTTCAGGTGGGAGCTTTCTTT; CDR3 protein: CSARAGGLQVGAFF
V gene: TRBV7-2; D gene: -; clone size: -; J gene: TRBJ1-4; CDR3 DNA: TGTGCCAGCAGCTTGCGGTCGGGAGAAAAACTGTTTTTT; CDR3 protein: CASSLRSGEKLFF
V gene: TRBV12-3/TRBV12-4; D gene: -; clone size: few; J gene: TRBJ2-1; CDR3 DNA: TGTGCCAGCAGTTTCGGGCAGGGCAATGAGCAGTTCTTC; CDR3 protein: CASSFGQGNEQFF
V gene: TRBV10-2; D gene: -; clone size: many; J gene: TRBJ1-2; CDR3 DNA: TGCGCCAGCAGGGGGGGCGGTAACTATGGCTACACCTTC; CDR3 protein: CASRGGGNYGYTF
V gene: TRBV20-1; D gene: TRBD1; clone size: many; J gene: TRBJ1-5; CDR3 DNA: TGCAGTGCTAGAGGCCCGGGACAGGAGATGAATCAGCCCCAGCATTTT; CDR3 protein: CSARGPGQEMNQPQHF
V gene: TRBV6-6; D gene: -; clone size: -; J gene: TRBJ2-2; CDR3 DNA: TGTGCCAGCAGTAGGCGTGGGTCCAGAGCGAACACCGGGGAGCTGTTTTTT; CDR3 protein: CASSRRGSRANTGELFF
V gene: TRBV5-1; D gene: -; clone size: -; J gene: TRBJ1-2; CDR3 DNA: TGCGCCAGCAGCCCTCCAGGGGACTCCTATGGCTACACCTTC; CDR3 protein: CASSPPGDSYGYTF
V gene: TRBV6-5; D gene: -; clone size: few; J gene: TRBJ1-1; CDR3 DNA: TGTGCCAGCAGTTACACGTACGATAACACTGAAGCTTTCTTT; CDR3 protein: CASSYTYDNTEAFF
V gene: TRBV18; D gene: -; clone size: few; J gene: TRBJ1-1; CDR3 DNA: TGTGCCAGCTCAGAATTAGGGGCCACTGAAGCTTTCTTT; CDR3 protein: CASSELGATEAFF
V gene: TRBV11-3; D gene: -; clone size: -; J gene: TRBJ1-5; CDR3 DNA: TGTGCCAGCAGCTTCCGACTCAGTCAACATGGAGCTCAGCCCCAGCATTTT; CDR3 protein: CASSFRLSQHGAQPQHF
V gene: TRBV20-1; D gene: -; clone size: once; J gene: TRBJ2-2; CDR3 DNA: TGCAGTGCTAGGGACCCAAAGCGGGTCACCGGGGAGCTGTTTTTT; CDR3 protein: CSARDPKRVTGELFF
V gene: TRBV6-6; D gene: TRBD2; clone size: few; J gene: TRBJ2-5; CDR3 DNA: TGTGCCAGCAGTTACGGTCAGGGAGGGGAGCAAGAGACCCAGTACTTC; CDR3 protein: CASSYGQGGEQETQYF
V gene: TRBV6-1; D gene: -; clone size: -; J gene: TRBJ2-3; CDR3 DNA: TGTGCCAGCAGTGAGTCTTGGGGTAGCACAGATACGCAGTATTTT; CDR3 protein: CASSESWGSTDTQYF
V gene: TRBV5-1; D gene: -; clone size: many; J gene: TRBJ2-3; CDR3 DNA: TGCGCCAGCAGCTCCTACGGGGTAGCGGTGGATACGCAGTATTTT; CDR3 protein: CASSSYGVAVDTQYF
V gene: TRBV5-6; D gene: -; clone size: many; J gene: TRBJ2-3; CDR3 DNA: TGTGCCAGCAGCTTGGATGCGAACACAGATACGCAGTATTTT; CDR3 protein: CASSLDANTDTQYF